Described below is a single T cell receptor beta chain sequence and its context. Antigen: not known. Primed by a sample-barcoded 5' primer and a J-beta primer mix, a second PCR proceeded for roughly 7 to 12 cycles. From the 5' RACE reads, TCRdb called clonotypes with MiXCR, one entry per CDR3 protein. Of about 630,000 distinct CDR3 sequences in the sample, over 20% are singletons; the top ten hold roughly 3.7%. These data are taken from a study of blood T cells in healthy people across ages. Study results and limitations: With age, beta diversity per million T cells declined roughly linearly, significantly by 40.

The sequenced sample consisted of blood. The TCR comes from an older man in good health.

CDR3 sequence (DNA): TGTGCCAGCAGCGCCACCCCGGGACTAGCGGGCGTAAATACGCAGTATTTT. Translation gives CASSATPGLAGVNTQYF. The chain combines TRBV9 with TRBJ2-3; TRBD2 matches at 12 bases. The CDR3 sequence is 17 residues long. CDR1 SGDLS and CDR2 YYNGEE come from the germline V gene. V was clipped by 3 bases and J by 7 bases; unmatched bases: 12.